Below are 10 T cell receptor beta chains sequenced from a single sample in a study of cytomegalovirus exposure and HLA in healthy donors. This PCR relied on a set of 60 Vbeta primers and 13 Jbeta primers. The table came from immunoSEQ multiplex PCR; TCRdb's copy has only in-frame clones and leaves some out. There are 65,000 to 90,000 clones in the sample; 55% to 75% occur only once, and 9% to 13% lies in the top ten. Sequenced: PBMCs. These receptors all stem from a woman in her forties in good health and CMV-seropositive.

This chain uses TRBV7-6 with TRBJ2-7; 9 bases line up with TRBD2. The V gene's germline CDR1 is SGHVS and CDR2 FNYEAQ. J gave up 2 bases and V 2 bases, and 10 bases lay outside the gene matches. CDR3 length equals 17 residues. In DNA, the CDR3 is TGTGCCAGCAGCTTATATCCAGCGGGGGGCCGGACCTACGAGCAGTACTTC. This sequence encodes CASSLYPAGGRTYEQYF.

The CDR3 sequence is CASSPSWGGPTEEQYF. The CDR3 coding sequence is TGTGCCAGCTCACCCTCCTGGGGGGGGCCGACTGAAGAGCAGTACTTC. The chain couples TRBV18 to TRBJ2-7; D possibly corresponds to TRBD2 (7 bases). This CDR3 region has 16 residues. Per germline, CDR1 KGHSH and CDR2 LQKENI. Trimming stripped 3 bases from V and 7 bases from J, with 22 bases between.

This chain uses TRBV5-1 with TRBJ2-3, with D possibly matching TRBD2 (6 bases). This CDR3 has 16 amino acids. The ends were cut back, 0 bases at V and 0 bases at J, with 11 bases in the middle. CDR1 and CDR2 from the germline V gene are SGHRS and YFSETQ. The CDR3 loop reads CASSLVGGLSTDTQYF. The CDR3 coding sequence is TGCGCCAGCAGCTTGGTTGGGGGGTTGAGCACAGATACGCAGTATTTT.

The J gene is TRBJ1-2, the V gene TRBV9; 8 bases are shared with TRBD1. V trimming: 0 bases; J trimming: 4 bases; junction bases outside the gene matches: 5. Germline assignment: CDR1 SGDLS and CDR2 YYNGEE. There are 15 residues in the CDR3. CDR3 DNA sequence: TGTGCCAGCAGCGTAGGGGGGGGGACAGGCTATGGCTACACCTTC. It is translated as CASSVGGGTGYGYTF. The full variable domain, rest sourced from reference TRBV9 and TRBJ1-2, is DSGVTQTPKHLITATGQRVTLRCSPRSGDLSVYWYQQSLDQGLQFLIQYYNGEERAKGNILERFSAQQFPDLHSELNLSSLELGDSALYFCASSVGGGTGYGYTFGSGTRLTVV.

The rearrangement links TRBV28 to TRBJ1-1; the D gene is possibly TRBD1 (6 bases). Deletions cut 6 bases from V and 4 bases from J, with 12 bases between. Per the germline V gene, CDR1 is MDHEN and CDR2 is SYDVKM. The CDR3 extends over 13 amino acids. The CDR3 here is CASRIQGGTEAFF. CDR3 in DNA: TGTGCCAGCAGAATTCAAGGGGGCACTGAAGCTTTCTTT.

The chain carries TRBV5-1 and TRBJ1-2; perhaps TRBD1 as D (6 bases). Per the germline V gene, CDR1 is SGHRS and CDR2 is YFSETQ. The CDR3 sequence is 14 residues long. Between the trimmed V and J ends, which lost 4 bases and 8 bases, there was a span of 18 bases. This CDR3 reads CASSQEDTGYGYTF. Here the CDR3 DNA reads TGCGCCAGCAGCCAGGAAGATACAGGGTACGGCTACACCTTC. The whole variable domain, filled in from reference TRBV5-1 and TRBJ1-2, reads KAGVTQTPRYLIKTRGQQVTLSCSPISGHRSVSWYQQTPGQGLQFLFEYFSETQRNKGNFPGRFSGRQFSNSRSEMNVSTLELGDSALYLCASSQEDTGYGYTFGSGTRLTVV.

This chain uses TRBV4-2 with TRBJ2-3; 8 positions agree with TRBD1. The junction had 18 bases not matched to a gene; V was cut back by 6 bases and J by 1 base. Germline CDR1 is LGHNA and CDR2 is YNFKEQ. This CDR3 is 19 amino acids long. The CDR3 sequence: CASRKHPGQENAGTDTQYF. CDR3 coding DNA: TGTGCCAGCAGGAAACACCCGGGACAGGAGAACGCGGGCACAGATACGCAGTATTTT.

This clone was detected only a few times. The chain carries TRBV25-1 and TRBJ1-2; D remains unclear. Trimming stripped 10 bases from V and 8 bases from J, with 20 bases between. The CDR3 has 13 residues. Germline CDR1 and CDR2: MGHDK and SYGVNS. CDR3 region: CATTGQNVVGYTF. Written as DNA, the CDR3 is TGTGCCACCACGGGTCAGAACGTTGTGGGCTACACCTTC.

This chain uses TRBV6-6 with TRBJ2-5, with a weak D call TRBD2 (6 bases). This CDR3 has 13 residues. Trimming removed 9 bases at V and 2 bases at J, with 13 bases between. In germline, CDR1 is MNHNY, CDR2 SVGAGI (reference sequence). This CDR3 is CARGRGSQETQYF. The CDR3 DNA reads TGTGCCAGGGGGCGGGGTTCGCAAGAGACCCAGTACTTC.

The J gene is TRBJ1-3, the V gene TRBV13, with 9 bases identical to TRBD1. After removal of 5 bases from V and 3 bases from J, the junction contained 5 bases not matched to a gene. Germline CDR1 reads PRHDT; CDR2 reads FYEKMQ (reference sequence). The CDR3 sequence is 15 residues long. CDR3 bases: TGTGCCAGCAGCCCAGGGGACAGGGTTGGAAACACCATATATTTT. This translates into CASSPGDRVGNTIYF. The full variable domain, rest sourced from reference TRBV13 and TRBJ1-3, is AAGVIQSPRHLIKEKRETATLKCYPIPRHDTVYWYQQGPGQDPQFLISFYEKMQSDKGSIPDRFSAQQFSDYHSELNMSSLELGDSALYFCASSPGDRVGNTIYFGEGSWLTVV.